This TCR beta chain derives from a study of cytomegalovirus exposure and HLA in healthy donors. Germline V lookup: CDR1 SGHTA, CDR2 FQGNSA. This CDR3 has 17 residues. J gave up 1 base and V 0 bases, and 8 bases lay outside the gene matches. Primers for the PCR totalled 60 Vbeta and 13 Jbeta. The protocol was immunoSEQ multiplex PCR, while the TCRdb copy is restricted to in-frame clones and leaves out a portion. The repertoire has 100,000 to 120,000 clones, approximately 82% of them found once; the top ten carry about an eighth. This chain connects TRBV7-2 to TRBJ1-1; TRBD1 agrees at 7 bases. Sequenced material: PBMCs. This TCR was sampled from a man between 25 and 39 years old in good health and CMV-seropositive. CDR3 in DNA: TGTGCCAGCAGCTTAGCGCGGGCAGGGGGTTGGAACACTGAAGCTTTCTTT. The encoded protein is CASSLARAGGWNTEAFF.